One and the same sample provided the 20 T cell receptor beta chains below, sequenced in a study of cytomegalovirus exposure and HLA in healthy donors. Vbeta (60) and Jbeta (13) primers were used in the PCR. Using immunoSEQ multiplex PCR, the repertoire was profiled, and TCRdb retains in-frame clones only, with some absent. The data hold about 240,000 clones, with approximately 84% observed a single time. Source material: PBMCs. These receptors were collected from a girl aged 2-9 years in good health and CMV-seronegative.

The J gene is TRBJ2-5, the V gene TRBV5-1, with D perhaps TRBD2 (5 bases). The CDR3 loop spans 14 amino acids. Germline V gene data show CDR1 as SGHRS and CDR2 as YFSETQ. V shed 0 bases and J shed 3 bases, with 9 bases lying between them. The CDR3 protein is CASSLENGEETQYF. The CDR3 DNA is TGCGCCAGCAGCTTGGAGAACGGGGAAGAGACCCAGTACTTC.

The chain's CDR3 is CASSAGISYEQYF. DNA of the CDR3: TGTGCCAGTAGCGCAGGCATCTCCTACGAGCAGTACTTC. This chain uses TRBV19 with TRBJ2-7, with D unclear. Germline lookup yields CDR1 LNHDA and CDR2 SQIVND (reference sequence). V was trimmed by 6 bases and J by 0 bases, leaving 9 bases between them. The CDR3 contains 13 residues.

This clone has only one observation. One junction end disagrees with the germline gene, perhaps due to a read error. This chain joins TRBV6-1 and TRBJ2-7; D not certain. The CDR3 is 14 residues long. Germline V lookup: CDR1 MNHNS, CDR2 SASEGT. The CDR3, as DNA: TGTACCAGCAGTGACCAGACTGCTACCTACGAGCAGTACTTC. Protein: CTSSDQTATYEQYF.

The V and J genes are TRBV2 and TRBJ1-1; possibly TRBD1 for D (6 bases). CDR3 length: 16 amino acids. Trimming pared 6 bases from V and 0 bases from J, leaving 17 bases between. Germline assignment: CDR1 SNHLY and CDR2 FYNNEI. CDR3 bases: TGTGCCAGCAGGCCTACAGGGATGACGGTGAACACTGAAGCTTTCTTT. Its translation is CASRPTGMTVNTEAFF. The full variable domain, in which reference TRBV2 and TRBJ1-1 provide the parts outside the CDR3, is EPEVTQTPSHQVTQMGQEVILRCVPISNHLYFYWYRQILGQKVEFLVSFYNNEISEKSEIFDDQFSVERPDGSNFTLKIRSTKLEDSAMYFCASRPTGMTVNTEAFFGQGTRLTVV.

This sequence joins TRBV6-1 and TRBJ1-2; D is possibly TRBD1 (6 bases). Trimming left V 6 bases short and J 3 bases short, with 11 bases between. The CDR3 runs 13 residues. Germline lookup yields CDR1 MNHNS and CDR2 SASEGT. CDR3 protein: CASSAGTHYGYTF. The CDR3 DNA sequence: TGTGCCAGCAGCGCCGGGACACACTATGGCTACACCTTC.

The rearrangement uses TRBV6-1 and TRBJ2-4; the D gene is possibly TRBD1 (6 bases). Germline V gene data show CDR1 as MNHNS and CDR2 as SASEGT. The V end was cut by 4 bases, the J end by 4 bases, with 26 bases between. The CDR3 has 19 residues. The CDR3 nucleotides are TGTGCCAGCAGTGTAGGAGCGAACAGGGCCGAGGTTCTTAAAAACATTCAGTACTTC. Its translation is CASSVGANRAEVLKNIQYF.

The chain uses TRBV20-1 and TRBJ2-1; 7 bases are shared with TRBD1. CDR3 length: 11 amino acids. Trimming removed 6 bases from V and 10 bases from J; junction bases left unmatched: 6. CDR1 and CDR2 from the germline V gene are DFQATT and SNEGSKA (reference sequence). CDR3 protein: CSARPDREQFF. CDR3 DNA sequence: TGCAGTGCCAGACCGGACAGGGAGCAGTTCTTC.

Remarks on this clone: The sample carries other DNA sequences with the same CDR3. The chain carries TRBV5-1 and TRBJ1-2, with 9 bases identical to TRBD1. The CDR3 is 14 amino acids. CDR1 and CDR2 (germline): SGHRS, YFSETQ. After removal of 4 bases from V and 3 bases from J, the junction contained 4 bases not matched to a gene. Here the CDR3 DNA reads TGCGCCAGCAGCCCCAGGACAGGGGACTATGGCTACACCTTC. This sequence encodes CASSPRTGDYGYTF.

J is TRBJ2-1 and V is TRBV10-2; 10 nucleotides line up with TRBD2. Per the germline V gene, CDR1 is WSHSY and CDR2 is SAAADI. Germline trimming cut 6 bases from V and 7 bases from J; bases unmatched to any gene: 6. The CDR3 runs to 14 residues. The DNA for the CDR3 is TGCGCCAGCAGGGCTAGCGGGAGTGGAAATGAGCAGTTCTTC. As protein: CASRASGSGNEQFF.

This chain connects TRBV4-1 to TRBJ1-2, with D possibly being TRBD1 (5 bases). Germline CDR1 is MGHRA and CDR2 is YSYEKL. Trimming cost V 0 bases and J 0 bases, with 14 bases left between them. This CDR3 contains 17 residues. The CDR3 region has the DNA TGCGCCAGCAGCCAAGAAGTAAGGGGTCAGCCTAACTATGGCTACACCTTC. Protein sequence: CASSQEVRGQPNYGYTF.

The genes are TRBV6-5 and TRBJ1-1, with 8 bases matching TRBD1. CDR3 length: 14 amino acids. V lost 4 bases and J lost 8; bases outside the gene matches: 9. The germline V gene encodes CDR1 MNHEY and CDR2 SVGAGI. The CDR3 is CASSSHFDRGEAFF. CDR3 nucleotide sequence: TGTGCCAGCAGTTCCCATTTCGACAGGGGCGAAGCTTTCTTT.

In its sample, this clone was seen once. This chain joins TRBV23-1 and TRBJ2-6, with D hard to call. TRBV23-1 is an ORF, with its function uncertain. The CDR3 extends over 12 amino acids. With 8 bases removed from V and 0 bases from J, the gap between germline ends came to 2 bases. The CDR3 sequence is CASHSGANVLTF. The CDR3 DNA sequence: TGCGCCAGCCACTCTGGGGCCAACGTCCTGACTTTC.

The rearrangement links TRBV5-6 to TRBJ2-6; 8 positions match TRBD2. The V gene end was trimmed by 0 bases and the J gene end by 0 bases; junction bases not matched to a gene: 8. Germline assignment: CDR1 SGHDT and CDR2 YYEEEE. There are 19 residues in the CDR3. The CDR3 coding sequence is TGTGCCAGCAGCTTGGCCGGGAGGGGCTCTAGCTCTGGGGCCAACGTCCTGACTTTC. Translating gives CASSLAGRGSSSGANVLTF.

This chain links TRBV29-1 with TRBJ1-1, with 8 positions matching TRBD1. The germline V gene encodes CDR1 SQVTM and CDR2 ANQGSEA. V trimming: 4 bases; J trimming: 8 bases; junction bases outside the gene matches: 6. This CDR3 has 12 residues. The CDR3 DNA is TGCAGCGTTGGTCGACAGGGGAGGGAAGCTTTCTTT. Protein: CSVGRQGREAFF. Filled out from reference TRBV29-1 and TRBJ1-1, the complete variable domain reads SAVISQKPSRDICQRGTSLTIQCQVDSQVTMMFWYRQQPGQSLTLIATANQGSEATYESGFVIDKFPISRPNLTFSTLTVSNMSPEDSSIYLCSVGRQGREAFFGQGTRLTVV.

The chain couples TRBV7-9 to TRBJ2-3; 8 nucleotides line up with TRBD2. Germline V CDR1 and CDR2: SEHNR, FQNEAQ (reference sequence). V shed 2 bases, J shed 1 base, and the junction held 5 bases outside the gene matches. The CDR3 runs 16 residues. In nucleotides, the CDR3 is TGTGCCAGCAGCTTATTCTTGCGGGGGGGCACAGATACGCAGTATTTT. It translates to CASSLFLRGGTDTQYF.

The chain carries TRBV30 and TRBJ2-1; 12 positions match TRBD2. The V gene end was trimmed by 4 bases and the J gene end by 9 bases; junction bases not matched to a gene: 7. The germline V gene encodes CDR1 GTSNPN and CDR2 SVGIG (reference sequence). This CDR3 contains 14 residues. CDR3 nucleotides: TGTGCCTGGACGACTAGCGGGAGTGGAATTGAGCAGTTCTTC. Translated: CAWTTSGSGIEQFF.

In DNA form, the CDR3 reads TGTGCCAGCAGTTTTGACGGGGTCACAGATACGCAGTATTTT. Encoded protein: CASSFDGVTDTQYF. The rearrangement uses TRBV28 and TRBJ2-3, with D perhaps TRBD2 (5 bases). The CDR3 is made up of 14 amino acids. Trimming took off 3 bases at V and 2 bases at J, with 9 bases between the two ends. In germline, CDR1 is MDHEN, CDR2 SYDVKM.

The chain has TRBV6-1 and TRBJ1-1; 8 bases align to TRBD1. The CDR3 is 14 amino acids. With 4 bases clipped from V and 1 base from J, the junction kept 2 bases outside the gene matches. Germline V CDR1 and CDR2: MNHNS, SASEGT. The CDR3 reads CASSAGGSNTEAFF. The CDR3 nucleotides read TGTGCCAGCAGTGCAGGGGGCTCGAACACTGAAGCTTTCTTT.

This CDR3 reads CASTGTSGYEQYF. The CDR3 DNA is TGTGCCAGCACCGGGACTAGCGGTTACGAGCAGTACTTC. The gene calls are TRBV7-2 and TRBJ2-7, with 11 bases matching TRBD2. The germline V gene has CDR1 SGHTA and CDR2 FQGNSA. Losses at the gene ends were 7 bases for V and 4 bases for J; bases not matched to a gene: 3. The CDR3 loop spans 13 amino acids.

The CDR3 DNA follows: TGTGCCAGCAGCCGCCCGTACTCCACAGGGAGGGAGGAGACCCAGTACTTC. As protein: CASSRPYSTGREETQYF. The chain joins TRBV7-9 to TRBJ2-5, with D possibly TRBD2 on 7 matching bases. Germline assignment: CDR1 SEHNR and CDR2 FQNEAQ (reference sequence). Trimming removed 5 bases from V and 5 bases from J, with 24 bases in between. The CDR3 runs to 17 residues.